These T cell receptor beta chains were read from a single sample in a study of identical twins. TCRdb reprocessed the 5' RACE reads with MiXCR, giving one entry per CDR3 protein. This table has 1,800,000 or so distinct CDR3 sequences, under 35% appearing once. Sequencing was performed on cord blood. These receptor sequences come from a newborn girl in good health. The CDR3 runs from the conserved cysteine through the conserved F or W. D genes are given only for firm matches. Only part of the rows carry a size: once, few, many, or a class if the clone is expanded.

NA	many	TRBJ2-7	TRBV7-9	CASSYRDFSYEQYF	TGTGCCAGCAGCTACCGGGACTTTTCCTACGAGCAGTACTTC
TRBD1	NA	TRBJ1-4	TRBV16	CASSPYQGVNEKLFF	TGTGCCAGCAGCCCCTACCAGGGGGTAAATGAAAAACTGTTTTTT
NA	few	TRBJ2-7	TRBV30	CAWSVQYEQYF	TGTGCCTGGAGTGTACAATACGAGCAGTACTTC
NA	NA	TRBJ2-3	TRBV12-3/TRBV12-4	CASSYRDARADTQYF	TGTGCCAGCAGTTACCGGGACGCACGAGCAGATACGCAGTATTTT
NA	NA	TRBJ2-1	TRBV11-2	CASSYRDRAKTSGSPPRNEQLF	TGTGCCAGCAGCTACAGGGACAGAGCGAAAACTAGCGGCAGTCCTCCTAGGAATGAGCAGCTCTTC
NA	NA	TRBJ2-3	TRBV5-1	CASSLGSSDLTDTQYF	TGCGCCAGCAGCTTGGGGTCTAGCGACCTCACAGATACGCAGTATTTT
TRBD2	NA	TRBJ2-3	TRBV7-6	CASSYRPGLAGTDTQYF	TGTGCCAGCAGTTATCGACCGGGACTAGCGGGCACAGATACGCAGTATTTT
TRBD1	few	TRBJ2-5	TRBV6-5	CASSYSTGAPQETQYF	TGTGCCAGCAGTTATTCGACAGGGGCACCCCAAGAGACCCAGTACTTC
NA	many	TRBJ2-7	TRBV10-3	CAISEDNYEQYF	TGTGCCATCAGTGAGGACAACTACGAGCAGTACTTC
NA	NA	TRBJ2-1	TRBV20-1	CSSQPRPNEQFF	TGCAGTTCCCAACCCCGTCCCAATGAGCAGTTCTTC
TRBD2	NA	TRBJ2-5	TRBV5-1	CASQLAGETQYF	TGCGCCAGCCAACTAGCGGGAGAGACCCAGTACTTC
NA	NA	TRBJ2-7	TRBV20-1	CSARVRTASSYEQYF	TGCAGTGCTAGGGTGAGGACAGCCTCCTCCTACGAGCAGTACTTC
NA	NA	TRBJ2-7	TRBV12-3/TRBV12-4	CASSPLPSWVDEQYF	TGTGCCAGCTCTCCCCTTCCCTCCTGGGTGGACGAGCAGTACTTC
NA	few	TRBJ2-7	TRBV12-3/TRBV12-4	CASRAGAGSYEQYF	TGTGCCAGCAGGGCAGGGGCAGGGTCCTACGAGCAGTACTTC
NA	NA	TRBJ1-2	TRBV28	CASSFRGARSGYTF	TGTGCCAGCAGTTTTCGGGGGGCGAGGAGTGGCTACACCTTC
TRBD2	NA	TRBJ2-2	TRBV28	CASSLKLAGATGELFF	TGTGCCAGCAGTTTGAAGCTAGCGGGAGCCACCGGGGAGCTGTTTTTT
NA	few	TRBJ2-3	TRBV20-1	CSARAESSTDTQYF	TGCAGTGCTAGAGCCGAATCTAGCACAGATACGCAGTATTTT
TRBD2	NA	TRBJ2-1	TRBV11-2	CASSLGFSGGKNNEQFF	TGTGCCAGCAGCTTGGGGTTCAGCGGGGGGAAAAACAATGAGCAGTTCTTC
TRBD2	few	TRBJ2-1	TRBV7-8	CASNKGLAGGYNEQFF	TGTGCCAGCAACAAGGGACTAGCGGGAGGTTACAATGAGCAGTTCTTC
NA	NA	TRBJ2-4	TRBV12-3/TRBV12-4	CASSSRDGSVPLAKNIQYF	TGTGCCAGCAGTTCACGGGACGGAAGTGTACCTCTAGCCAAAAACATTCAGTACTTC
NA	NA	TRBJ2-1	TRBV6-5	CASSIARASYNEQLF	TGTGCCAGCAGTATCGCTCGCGCTTCCTACAATGAGCAGTTATTC
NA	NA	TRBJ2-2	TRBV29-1	CSANRVASDPYGELFF	TGCAGCGCTAACAGGGTCGCTAGTGACCCGTACGGGGAGCTGTTTTTT
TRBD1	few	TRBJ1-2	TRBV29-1	CSDVRQGANYGYTF	TGCAGCGATGTCAGACAGGGGGCTAACTATGGCTACACCTTC
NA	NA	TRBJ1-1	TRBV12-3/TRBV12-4	CASSPASTANTEAFF	TGTGCCAGCAGCCCTGCCTCGACTGCGAACACTGAAGCTTTCTTT
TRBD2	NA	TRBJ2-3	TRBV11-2	CASSSRGLAVDTQYF	TGTGCCAGCAGCTCACGTGGACTAGCGGTAGATACGCAGTATTTT
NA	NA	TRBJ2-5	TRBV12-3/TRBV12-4	CASSLIRRGTQYF	TGTGCCAGCAGTTTAATACGCCGAGGGACCCAGTACTTC
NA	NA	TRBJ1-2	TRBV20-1	CSARARGDSPSNYGYTF	TGCAGTGCTAGAGCAAGGGGAGATTCACCTTCTAACTATGGCTACACCTTC
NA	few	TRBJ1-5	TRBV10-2	CASSRGDHNQPQHF	TGCGCCAGCAGTAGAGGGGACCACAATCAGCCCCAGCATTTT